This T cell receptor (beta chain) was retrieved from a study of T cell changes during pregnancy in multiple sclerosis (dated by TCRdb to between 2018 and 2021). For the study in its entirety: The study looked at changes in the T cell repertoire across pregnancy in women with multiple sclerosis.

Library method: the immunoSEQ multiplex PCR assay. This is the immuneACCESS table as TCRdb keeps it, with only in-frame sequences that have V and J called. A part of the clones is gone; compared with another copy, unresolved V genes explain less than half, and the rest is unexplained. The sample records about 79,000 clones, roughly 93% of which are singletons. Approximately 0.7% of the sample rests with the top ten. To note about this clone: It has no known antigen specificity. No much larger clonotype is one base removed from it; base qualities were not supplied.

V lost 2 bases and J lost 9 bases, and the count of bases not matched to a germline gene is 4. The CDR3 goes from the cysteine to the phenylalanine over 15 residues. Only the CDR3 portion is preserved as DNA: 45 bases, with reading frame beginning at the first base. The germline V gene yields SGDLS for CDR1 and YYNGEE for CDR2. This sample comprised peripheral blood, obtained in the second trimester of pregnancy. The receptor's source is a female donor in good health, enrolled as a control in a pregnancy study. The chain is encoded by TRBV9 joined to TRBJ2-1; the central 14 bases match TRBD2. Read as DNA, the sequence is TGTGCCAGCAGCGTGACTAGCGGGGGGGCCGGTGAGCAGTTCTTC. Its coded protein is CASSVTSGGAGEQFF.